This note documents a single T cell receptor (beta chain) sequence. The assay was immunoSEQ multiplex PCR, and TCRdb's table has in-frame clones only and misses some. Found here are 36,000 or so clones, 88% of them singletons; the top ten hold approximately 0.5%. Germline CDR1 reads MNHNY; CDR2 reads SVGAGI (reference sequence). The CDR3 consists of 14 residues. Trimming took 2 bases from V and 5 from J, leaving 12 bases between them. The entry originates in a study of T cell changes during pregnancy in multiple sclerosis. This receptor was obtained from a female donor with multiple sclerosis, enrolled in a pregnancy study. The V and J genes are TRBV6-6 and TRBJ1-1; D might be TRBD1 (5 bases). Sequences were derived from CD4+ T cells from peripheral blood mononuclear cells, sampled in the first trimester of pregnancy. The CDR3: CASSYDGGSTEAFF. For the CDR3, the DNA is TGTGCCAGCAGTTACGACGGGGGTAGTACTGAAGCTTTCTTT.